These 18 T cell receptor beta chains share one sample of origin, sequenced in a study of blood T cell repertoires in COVID-19. The protocol was immunoSEQ multiplex PCR, while the TCRdb copy is restricted to in-frame clones and leaves out a portion. The repertoire includes under 450,000 clones, 81% of them detected once, and 0.85% to 1.3% sits in the top ten. Sample: peripheral blood. These receptor sequences come from a human donor with acute or convalescent COVID-19. The donor label of this sample is uncertain.

The chain links TRBV10-3 to TRBJ2-2; no reliable D call. The CDR3 has 13 amino acids. The V end lost 3 bases, the J end lost 8 bases, and 10 bases lay between the germline ends. Looked up from germline, CDR1 is ENHRY and CDR2 is SYGVKD. CDR3 residues: CAISDLMPGELFF. The DNA of the CDR3 is TGTGCCATCAGTGACCTAATGCCTGGGGAGCTGTTTTTT.

The chain carries TRBV2 and TRBJ2-2, with unresolved D. V lost 7 bases and J lost 0, with 9 bases in between. The CDR3 is made up of 14 amino acids. Germline V gene data show CDR1 as SNHLY and CDR2 as FYNNEI. The CDR3 loop reads CASKKSTNTGELFF. For the CDR3, the DNA is TGTGCCAGCAAGAAGAGTACGAACACCGGGGAGCTGTTTTTT.

The chain carries TRBV18 and TRBJ1-5; a weak D match, TRBD1 (5 bases). Trimming shortened V by 6 bases and J by 0 bases, and 15 bases separated the two germline ends. The germline V gene has CDR1 KGHSH and CDR2 LQKENI. This CDR3 has 16 residues. In DNA, the CDR3 is TGTGCCAGCTCCGCAGGGTTAGGGAATAGCAATCAGCCCCAGCATTTT. The encoded protein is CASSAGLGNSNQPQHF.

The V and J genes are TRBV12-3 or TRBV12-4 and TRBJ2-3, with D perhaps matching TRBD1 (5 bases). V was cut by 6 bases and J by 2 bases, with 9 bases left in between. The CDR3 covers 13 residues. Here the CDR3 DNA reads TGTGCCAGCAGCCAGGGTACCACAGATACGCAGTATTTT. Its translation: CASSQGTTDTQYF.

This chain joins TRBV30 and TRBJ1-1; tentative D call: TRBD1 (5 bases). CDR1 and CDR2 (germline): GTSNPN, SVGIG (reference sequence). There are 13 residues in the CDR3. The germline V and J ends were trimmed by 4 bases and 2 bases, with 11 bases remaining between them. DNA for the CDR3: TGTGCCTGGAATAGACAGTTCAACACTGAAGCTTTCTTT. It yields the protein CAWNRQFNTEAFF.

The chain uses TRBV10-3 and TRBJ1-6; D unclear. The CDR3 covers 13 residues. V was pared by 4 bases and J by 4 bases, with 5 bases between. The germline gives CDR1 ENHRY, CDR2 SYGVKD. CDR3 DNA: TGTGCCATCAGTGCCCAGTATAATTCACCCCTCCACTTT. Protein sequence: CAISAQYNSPLHF.

The chain links TRBV5-1 to TRBJ2-3; TRBD2 might be the D (5 bases). The V and J ends lost 0 bases and 2 bases respectively, with 16 bases between them. Looked up from germline, CDR1 is SGHRS and CDR2 is YFSETQ. The CDR3 sequence is 17 residues long. The CDR3 protein is CASSLASRGRVTDTQYF. For the CDR3, the DNA is TGCGCCAGCAGCTTGGCCTCTCGGGGAAGGGTCACAGATACGCAGTATTTT.

V gene TRBV6-6 combines with J gene TRBJ1-1, with a tentative D call TRBD1 (6 bases). Per germline, CDR1 MNHNY and CDR2 SVGAGI (reference sequence). The CDR3 has 13 residues. V was shortened by 5 bases and J by 4 bases, with 11 bases between the two germline ends. The CDR3, as DNA: TGTGCCAGCAGTCGCGACAGGCTCACTGAAGCTTTCTTT. The encoded protein is CASSRDRLTEAFF.

V gene TRBV18 combines with J gene TRBJ1-1, with D possibly matching TRBD1 (5 bases). V gave up 3 bases and J gave up 7 bases, with 12 bases separating them. Germline CDR1 KGHSH, CDR2 LQKENI. The CDR3 extends over 13 amino acids. The CDR3 coding sequence is TGTGCCAGCTCACCGCCAGGGATGGGTGAAGCTTTCTTT. Translated, it gives CASSPPGMGEAFF.

The chain recombines TRBV28 with TRBJ1-2, with D hard to call. V was clipped by 3 bases and J by 4 bases, with 9 bases between them. Germline V gene lookup returns CDR1 MDHEN and CDR2 SYDVKM. The CDR3 has 13 residues. CDR3 region: CASSFGLAYGYTF. Written as DNA, the CDR3 is TGTGCCAGCAGTTTTGGTCTGGCCTATGGCTACACCTTC.

The genes are TRBV9 and TRBJ2-1; 8 bases line up with TRBD2. This CDR3 has 15 amino acids. Germline CDR1 SGDLS, CDR2 YYNGEE. Trimming took 4 bases from V and 6 from J; bases not matched to a gene: 9. For the CDR3, the DNA is TGTGCCAGCAGCCAGAGCGGGAGAAGTAGCAATGAGCAGTTCTTC. Translation: CASSQSGRSSNEQFF.

The chain has TRBV7-9 and TRBJ1-3; TRBD1 agrees at 7 bases. V gave up 6 bases and J gave up 15 bases; unmatched junction bases: 14. CDR1 and CDR2 (germline): SEHNR, FQNEAQ (reference sequence). CDR3 length: 13 amino acids. The CDR3 reads CASRLLRQGPKYF. CDR3 nucleotide sequence: TGTGCCAGCAGACTCCTTCGACAGGGCCCGAAATATTTT.

The genes are TRBV2 and TRBJ2-7; 7 bases align to TRBD1. The CDR3 consists of 13 residues. Per the germline V gene, CDR1 is SNHLY and CDR2 is FYNNEI. Trimming removed 8 bases from V and 3 bases from J; junction bases left unmatched: 7. CDR3: CASGGQILYEQYF. CDR3 in DNA: TGTGCCAGCGGGGGACAGATTCTCTACGAGCAGTACTTC. Drawing the rest from reference TRBV2 and TRBJ2-7, the complete variable domain is EPEVTQTPSHQVTQMGQEVILRCVPISNHLYFYWYRQILGQKVEFLVSFYNNEISEKSEIFDDQFSVERPDGSNFTLKIRSTKLEDSAMYFCASGGQILYEQYFGPGTRLTVT.

The rearrangement joins TRBV7-2 to TRBJ2-1; 16 bases fit TRBD2. V shed 1 base and J 9 bases; nucleotides not matched to a gene: 9. CDR3 length equals 18 residues. Germline lookup yields CDR1 SGHTA and CDR2 FQGNSA. The CDR3 loop is CASSLVAGTSGRGSEQFF. CDR3 DNA sequence: TGTGCCAGCAGCTTAGTAGCGGGGACTAGCGGGAGGGGGAGTGAGCAGTTCTTC.

The V and J genes are TRBV12-3 or TRBV12-4 and TRBJ1-2, with a possible D match to TRBD1 (6 bases). This CDR3 has 11 amino acids. The V and J ends lost 4 bases and 14 bases respectively, with 14 bases between them. The DNA of the CDR3 is TGTGCCAGCAGTTGGGGCAGGGGCGAGACCTTC. Residues: CASSWGRGETF.

This rearrangement joins TRBV10-3 to TRBJ2-1; D might be TRBD2 (6 bases). The CDR3 is 15 residues long. From germline, CDR1 is ENHRY and CDR2 SYGVKD. Trimming pared 0 bases from V and 8 bases from J, leaving 14 bases between. The CDR3 spells CAISESGGAGDEQFF. The CDR3 nucleotides are TGTGCCATCAGTGAGTCCGGGGGAGCCGGAGATGAGCAGTTCTTC.

This clone was counted once. The chain carries TRBV19 and TRBJ1-2, with TRBD1 matching over 12 bases. The CDR3 loop spans 15 amino acids. Germline V gene sequence: CDR1 LNHDA, CDR2 SQIVND (reference sequence). Trimming cost V 4 bases and J 2 bases; bases outside gene matches: 2. CDR3 sequence (DNA): TGTGCCAGTAGTACCGGGACAGGGGGCAACTATGGCTACACCTTC. Its protein product is CASSTGTGGNYGYTF.

This chain links TRBV29-1 with TRBJ1-1; possibly TRBD1 for D (6 bases). Per germline, CDR1 SQVTM and CDR2 ANQGSEA. The CDR3 runs 19 residues. Trimming stripped 0 bases from V and 6 bases from J, with 29 bases between. The CDR3 DNA sequence: TGCAGCGTTGAAGACTTCAGATTGACAGGCTTAGGTGCGGTCGCTGAAGCTTTCTTT. Its protein is CSVEDFRLTGLGAVAEAFF.